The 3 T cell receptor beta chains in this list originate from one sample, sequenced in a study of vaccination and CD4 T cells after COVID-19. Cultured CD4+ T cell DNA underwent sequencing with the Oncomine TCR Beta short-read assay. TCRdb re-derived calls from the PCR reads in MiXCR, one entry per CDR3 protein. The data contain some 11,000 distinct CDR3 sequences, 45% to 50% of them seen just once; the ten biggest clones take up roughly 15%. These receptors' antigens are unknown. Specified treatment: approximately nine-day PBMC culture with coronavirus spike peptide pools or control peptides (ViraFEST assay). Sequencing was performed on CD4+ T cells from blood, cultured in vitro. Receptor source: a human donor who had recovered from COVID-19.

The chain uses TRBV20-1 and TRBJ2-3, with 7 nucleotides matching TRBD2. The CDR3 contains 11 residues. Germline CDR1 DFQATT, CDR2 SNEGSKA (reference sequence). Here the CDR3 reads CGGDYRGTQYF. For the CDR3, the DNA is TGCGGGGGGGACTACCGTGGGACGCAGTATTTT.

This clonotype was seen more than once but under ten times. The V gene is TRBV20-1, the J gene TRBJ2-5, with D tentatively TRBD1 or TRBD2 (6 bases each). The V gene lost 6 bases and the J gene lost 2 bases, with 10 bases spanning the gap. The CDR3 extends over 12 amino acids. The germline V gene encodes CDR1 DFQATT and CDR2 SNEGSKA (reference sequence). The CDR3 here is CSATGAQETQYF. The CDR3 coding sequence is TGCAGTGCCACGGGGGCTCAAGAGACCCAGTACTTC.

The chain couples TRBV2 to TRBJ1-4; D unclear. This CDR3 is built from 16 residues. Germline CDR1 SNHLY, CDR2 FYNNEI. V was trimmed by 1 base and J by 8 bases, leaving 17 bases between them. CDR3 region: CASSEEEPNPGEKLFF. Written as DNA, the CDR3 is TGTGCCAGCAGTGAAGAGGAGCCCAACCCTGGGGAAAAACTGTTTTTT.